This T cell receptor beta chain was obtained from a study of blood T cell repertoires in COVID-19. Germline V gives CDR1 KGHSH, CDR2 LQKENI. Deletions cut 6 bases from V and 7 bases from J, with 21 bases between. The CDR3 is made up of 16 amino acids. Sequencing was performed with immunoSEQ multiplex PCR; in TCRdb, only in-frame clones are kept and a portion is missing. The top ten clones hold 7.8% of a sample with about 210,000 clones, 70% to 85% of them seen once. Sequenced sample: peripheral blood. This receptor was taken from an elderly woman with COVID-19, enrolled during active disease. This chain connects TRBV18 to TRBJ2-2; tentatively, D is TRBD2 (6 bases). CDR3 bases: TGTGCCAGCTCGCGAGCGGGTGAGACGGTCGGCGGGGAGCTGTTTTTT. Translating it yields CASSRAGETVGGELFF. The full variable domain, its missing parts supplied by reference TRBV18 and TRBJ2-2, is NAGVMQNPRHLVRRRGQEARLRCSPMKGHSHVYWYRQLPEEGLKFMVYLQKENIIDESGMPKERFSAEFPKEGPSILRIQQVVRGDSAAYFCASSRAGETVGGELFFGEGSRLTVL.